What follows are 26 T cell receptor beta chains derived from one specimen sequenced in a study of blood T cell repertoires in COVID-19. Generated by immunoSEQ multiplex PCR, the TCRdb table keeps only in-frame clones and is missing some. The sample includes about 380,000 clones, 85% to 90% seen only once; the top ten take around 6.3%. Sequencing was carried out using peripheral blood. Every receptor here comes from a man aged 18-30 years with active or convalescent COVID-19.

J is TRBJ1-1 and V is TRBV12-3 or TRBV12-4, with D possibly being TRBD1 (6 bases). The V and J ends lost 5 bases and 8 bases respectively, with 9 bases between them. This CDR3 is built from 11 residues. In nucleotides, the CDR3 is TGTGCCAGCAGTAAGACAGGCGAAGCTTTCTTT. Protein product: CASSKTGEAFF.

The chain employs TRBV25-1 and TRBJ1-1; 7 bases match TRBD1. Germline V gene data show CDR1 as MGHDK and CDR2 as SYGVNS. V shed 6 bases and J 4 bases; nucleotides not matched to a gene: 17. The CDR3 extends over 17 amino acids. This chain's CDR3 is CASSVAGTALVGTEAFF. CDR3 bases: TGTGCCAGCAGCGTAGCTGGGACAGCCCTCGTTGGCACTGAAGCTTTCTTT.

The chain carries TRBV7-9 and TRBJ2-3; D uncertain. The germline gives CDR1 SEHNR, CDR2 FQNEAQ (reference sequence). This CDR3 comprises 15 residues. Trimming took off 5 bases at V and 2 bases at J, with 14 bases between the two ends. The CDR3 DNA sequence: TGTGCCAGCAGCGCACGCACCTTAGCCACAGATACGCAGTATTTT. This sequence encodes CASSARTLATDTQYF.

This rearrangement joins TRBV18 to TRBJ2-7; 9 bases are a match to TRBD2. CDR3 length: 13 residues. Germline-derived CDR1 and CDR2 are KGHSH and LQKENI. After removal of 2 bases from V and 5 bases from J, the junction contained 1 base not matched to a gene. CDR3 DNA: TGTGCCAGCTCACCATGGACTAGCGACGAGCAGTACTTC. Amino acid sequence: CASSPWTSDEQYF.

A few counts support this clone. V usage is TRBV19 and J usage is TRBJ1-6; D uncertain. V lost 7 bases, J lost 6 bases, and 7 bases lay in between. Germline CDR1 LNHDA, CDR2 SQIVND (reference sequence). This CDR3 comprises 12 residues. CDR3 sequence reads: CASMEGNSPLHF. The CDR3 region has the DNA TGTGCCAGTATGGAGGGTAATTCACCCCTCCACTTT.

The count of this clone is one. V gene TRBV5-6 combines with J gene TRBJ1-4; D remains unclear. With 4 bases removed from V and 8 bases from J, the gap between germline ends came to 21 bases. Germline lookup yields CDR1 SGHDT and CDR2 YYEEEE. The CDR3 length is 16 residues. The CDR3 DNA sequence: TGTGCCAGCAGCCTGAACCTCTTCCACTCGGAGGAAAAACTGTTTTTT. This encodes CASSLNLFHSEEKLFF.

This rearrangement joins TRBV7-2 to TRBJ2-1, with 8 bases identical to TRBD1. The CDR3 has 14 amino acids. With V trimmed by 7 bases and J by 4 bases, 6 bases remained unmatched. CDR1 and CDR2 from the germline V gene are SGHTA and FQGNSA. For the CDR3, the DNA is TGTGCCAGCACCGTTGGGGACAGGTACAATGAGCAGTTCTTC. Its translation is CASTVGDRYNEQFF.

The V gene is TRBV18, the J gene TRBJ2-3, with D perhaps matching TRBD2 (6 bases). This CDR3 contains 15 residues. V lost 4 bases and J 2 bases, leaving 13 bases between the germline ends. Per the germline V gene, CDR1 is KGHSH and CDR2 is LQKENI. The chain's CDR3 is CASSRSAGTTDTQYF. DNA for the CDR3: TGTGCCAGCTCACGATCGGCGGGAACCACAGATACGCAGTATTTT.

The chain combines TRBV3-1 (or the pseudogene TRBV3-2) with TRBJ2-7, with D uncertain. Germline V gives CDR1 LGHDT, CDR2 YNNKEL (reference sequence). CDR3 length: 14 amino acids. Trimming cost V 5 bases and J 2 bases, with 13 bases left between them. CDR3: CASSSDIFPYEQYF. The CDR3 nucleotides read TGTGCCAGCAGCTCCGACATATTTCCCTACGAGCAGTACTTC.

This clone was recorded a few times. The chain has TRBV27 and TRBJ1-2; D is perhaps TRBD1 (5 bases). The CDR3 runs 15 residues. Germline loops: CDR1 MNHEY, CDR2 SMNVEV (reference sequence). Trimming stripped 7 bases from V and 4 bases from J, with 19 bases between. The CDR3 is CASTGRSGGSYGYTF. The DNA for the CDR3 is TGTGCCAGCACCGGCCGGTCCGGGGGTAGCTATGGCTACACCTTC.

The genes are TRBV20-1 and TRBJ1-6; 10 nucleotides align to TRBD1. Trimming removed 5 bases from V and 16 bases from J; junction bases left unmatched: 5. CDR1 DFQATT and CDR2 SNEGSKA come from the germline V gene (reference sequence). The CDR3 runs 11 residues. CDR3 protein: CSALDRGVLHF. CDR3 nucleotide sequence: TGCAGTGCTCTGGACAGGGGGGTTCTCCACTTT.

The chain couples TRBV27 to TRBJ1-2; no definite D call. The CDR3 is 12 residues long. Germline-derived CDR1 and CDR2 are MNHEY and SMNVEV (reference sequence). V was pared by 4 bases and J by 9 bases, with 12 bases between. The CDR3 DNA sequence: TGTGCCAGCAGTTCTGGGCTCCTAAGCTACACCTTC. Amino acid sequence: CASSSGLLSYTF.

The chain's CDR3 is CASSLVVSSEQFF. CDR3 coding DNA: TGCGCCAGCAGCTTGGTTGTTAGCAGTGAGCAGTTCTTC. This sequence joins TRBV5-1 and TRBJ2-1; D gene unclear. The CDR3 is 13 amino acids. V was trimmed by 0 bases and J by 9 bases, leaving 10 bases between them. Germline V gene sequence: CDR1 SGHRS, CDR2 YFSETQ.

The chain's CDR3 is CASSPGDSQETQYF. The DNA of the CDR3 is TGTGCCAGCAGCCCGGGGGACAGTCAAGAGACCCAGTACTTC. V usage is TRBV7-3 and J usage is TRBJ2-5; D perhaps matches TRBD1 (7 bases). Germline values: CDR1 SGHTA, CDR2 FQGTGA. The CDR3 contains 14 residues. V dropped 5 bases and J dropped 2 bases, with 12 bases sitting between them. The full variable domain, completed using reference TRBV7-3 and TRBJ2-5, is GAGVSQTPSNKVTEKGKYVELRCDPISGHTALYWYRQSLGQGPEFLIYFQGTGAADDSGLPNDRFFAVRPEGSVSTLKIQRTERGDSAVYLCASSPGDSQETQYFGPGTRLLVL.

The count of this clone is one. The chain joins TRBV5-6 to TRBJ2-7; perhaps TRBD2 as D (7 bases). Between the trimmed V and J ends, which lost 0 bases and 3 bases, there was a span of 10 bases. The germline V gene encodes CDR1 SGHDT and CDR2 YYEEEE. CDR3 size: 14 residues. The CDR3 reads CASSLAGGGYEQYF. CDR3 nucleotide sequence: TGTGCCAGCAGCTTGGCGGGGGGCGGCTACGAGCAGTACTTC.

This rearrangement joins TRBV5-1 to TRBJ1-1, with TRBD1 matching over 7 bases. Germline CDR1 SGHRS, CDR2 YFSETQ. CDR3 length: 16 amino acids. V lost 2 bases to trimming and J lost 2 bases; unmatched junction nucleotides: 9. The CDR3 coding sequence is TGCGCCAGCAGCTTCGGGACAGCCCCCTTAAACACTGAAGCTTTCTTT. It is translated as CASSFGTAPLNTEAFF.

The chain uses TRBV3-1 (or the pseudogene TRBV3-2) and TRBJ2-5; tentative D call: TRBD2 (5 bases). In germline, CDR1 is LGHDT, CDR2 YNNKEL (reference sequence). Trimming took 4 bases from V and 3 from J, leaving 12 bases between them. This CDR3 region has 14 residues. This CDR3 is CASSPRTLKETQYF. CDR3 nucleotides: TGTGCCAGCAGCCCGCGGACTCTCAAAGAGACCCAGTACTTC.

This clone was seen a few times. CDR3 region: CASSDPQRTGGTYEQYF. The DNA of the CDR3 is TGTGCCAGCAGCGATCCCCAACGGACAGGGGGAACGTACGAGCAGTACTTC. The chain recombines TRBV6-2 or TRBV6-3 with TRBJ2-7, with 10 bases identical to TRBD1. The CDR3 runs 17 residues. Trimming took 6 bases from V and 4 from J; bases not matched to a gene: 15. In germline, CDR1 is MNHEY, CDR2 SVGEGT.

The chain combines TRBV13 with TRBJ1-6; a possible D gene is TRBD1 (5 bases). V was cut by 8 bases and J by 6 bases, with 8 bases left in between. The germline gives CDR1 PRHDT, CDR2 FYEKMQ (reference sequence). The CDR3 is 12 residues long. The CDR3 DNA sequence: TGTGCCAGCGGGACTTTTAATTCACCCCTCCACTTT. As protein: CASGTFNSPLHF.

This clone was picked up one time. The genes are TRBV6-6 and TRBJ2-3; 8 bases line up with TRBD1. Germline V lookup: CDR1 MNHNY, CDR2 SVGAGI (reference sequence). This CDR3 is 14 amino acids long. Germline trimming cut 4 bases from V and 6 bases from J; bases unmatched to any gene: 6. For the CDR3, the DNA is TGTGCCAGCAGTTCCGGGACAGGTTGGGATACGCAGTATTTT. Amino acid sequence: CASSSGTGWDTQYF.

This clone came up once. The V call is TRBV7-3, the J call TRBJ2-1, with 10 bases lining up with TRBD2. The V gene end was trimmed by 4 bases and the J gene end by 4 bases; junction bases not matched to a gene: 7. Germline CDR1 is SGHTA and CDR2 is FQGTGA. The CDR3 consists of 16 residues. The CDR3 loop is CASSSAGGQGYNEQFF. In DNA, the CDR3 is TGTGCCAGCAGCTCAGCGGGAGGGCAGGGGTACAATGAGCAGTTCTTC.

This clone was recorded once. The rearrangement uses TRBV28 and TRBJ2-7, with 9 bases fitting TRBD1. This CDR3 has 12 amino acids. Trimming at V came to 10 bases and at J to 2 bases, leaving 3 bases not matched to a gene. Germline values: CDR1 MDHEN, CDR2 SYDVKM. CDR3 region: CATQGAPYEQYF. CDR3 coding DNA: TGTGCCACACAGGGGGCCCCCTACGAGCAGTACTTC. The variable domain in full, with the rest retrieved from reference TRBV28 and TRBJ2-7, is DVKVTQSSRYLVKRTGEKVFLECVQDMDHENMFWYRQDPGLGLRLIYFSYDVKMKEKGDIPEGYSVSREKKERFSLILESASTNQTSMYLCATQGAPYEQYFGPGTRLTVT.

This clone was seen a few times. In DNA, the CDR3 is TGCGCCAGCAGCTTGGAGGGACAGATTAACTATGGCTACACCTTC. Amino acids: CASSLEGQINYGYTF. V gene TRBV5-1 combines with J gene TRBJ1-2; TRBD1 matches at 7 bases. Losses at the gene ends were 0 bases for V and 1 base for J; bases not matched to a gene: 3. The CDR3 runs to 15 residues. The germline V gene encodes CDR1 SGHRS and CDR2 YFSETQ.

This chain joins TRBV27 and TRBJ2-7; 8 nucleotides match TRBD1. This CDR3 comprises 14 residues. V lost 6 bases to trimming and J lost 5 bases; unmatched junction nucleotides: 9. Germline CDR1 reads MNHEY; CDR2 reads SMNVEV (reference sequence). Written as DNA, the CDR3 is TGTGCCAGCAGCCCCCGGACAGGGCCAAACGAGCAGTACTTC. Its translation: CASSPRTGPNEQYF.

The chain combines TRBV7-3 with TRBJ2-1; 15 bases fit TRBD2. CDR3 length: 14 amino acids. Germline trimming cut 3 bases from V and 9 bases from J; bases unmatched to any gene: 0. The germline CDR1 and CDR2 sequences are SGHTA and FQGTGA. CDR3 sequence reads: CASSLGLAGGEQFF. CDR3 nucleotides: TGTGCCAGCAGCTTGGGACTAGCGGGAGGTGAGCAGTTCTTC.

The V call is TRBV11-2, the J call TRBJ2-2; 7 nucleotides agree with TRBD1. Germline values: CDR1 SGHAT, CDR2 FQNNGV. The CDR3 length is 14 residues. Trimming took 5 bases from V and 7 from J; bases not matched to a gene: 7. In nucleotides, the CDR3 is TGTGCCAGCAGCGCACAGGGGCCGGGCGGGGAGCTGTTTTTT. It is translated as CASSAQGPGGELFF.